A selection of T cell receptor beta chains follows, all from one sample in a study of blood T cell repertoires in COVID-19. Some clones are missing from TCRdb's copy, which holds only in-frame ones; the method was immunoSEQ multiplex PCR. There are over 250,000 clones in the sample; around three quarters occur only once, and about 3.5% lies in the top ten. Input material: peripheral blood. These receptor sequences come from a woman older than 75 with acute or convalescent COVID-19. Both conserved end residues are part of each CDR3. A D gene is named only where the DNA matches it firmly. A clone size is listed for some rows: how often the clone was seen (once, few, many), or a class if it is expanded.

d_call | j_call | clone_size | v_call | cdr3_nt | cdr3_aa
TRBD2 | TRBJ2-3 | once | TRBV6-5 | TGTGCCAGCAGTTCCCCGCGGGGGAGCACAGATACGCAGTATTTT | CASSSPRGSTDTQYF
- | TRBJ1-3 | - | TRBV21-1 | TGTGCCAGCAGCAGGGGGGGTAACGGTCGTTTTGGGACCATATATTTT | CASSRGGNGRFGTIYF
TRBD2 | TRBJ2-7 | once | TRBV6-5 | TGTGCCAGCACCCTAGCGGGGGACGCCTACGAGCAGTACTTC | CASTLAGDAYEQYF
TRBD2 | TRBJ2-7 | - | TRBV29-1 | TGCAGCGTCGTTGGACTAGCTTTTGACGAGCAGTACTTC | CSVVGLAFDEQYF
- | TRBJ1-6 | - | TRBV2 | TGTGCCAGCGTGGAAGGGGTGGCACCCCTCCACTTT | CASVEGVAPLHF
- | TRBJ1-5 | - | TRBV18 | TGTGCCAGCTCACCGAACAGGGGCAATCAGCCCCAGCATTTT | CASSPNRGNQPQHF
- | TRBJ1-6 | - | TRBV15 | TGTGCCACCAGCAGAGGGACAACAGGGAGTCTGTCACCCCTCCACTTT | CATSRGTTGSLSPLHF
TRBD2 | TRBJ2-7 | few | TRBV27 | TGTGCCAGCAGACCCCCTAGCGGGCGCCCAACCTACGAGCAGTACTTC | CASRPPSGRPTYEQYF
- | TRBJ1-6 | - | TRBV19 | TGTGCCAGTATTCCCACGGCGGGTGTTTATAATTCACCCCTCCACTTT | CASIPTAGVYNSPLHF
TRBD1 | TRBJ1-5 | once | TRBV19 | TGTGCCAGTAGGGCCGGGACAGCGACCAATCAGCCCCAGCATTTT | CASRAGTATNQPQHF
- | TRBJ1-6 | once | TRBV6-5 | TGTGCCAGCCTCAGGGAGGCCAACTATAATTCACCCCTCCACTTT | CASLREANYNSPLHF
TRBD1 | TRBJ1-1 | once | TRBV27 | TGTGCCAGCAGTTTCCATCGCGGGACAGGGTCGACCACTGAAGCTTTCTTT | CASSFHRGTGSTTEAFF
- | TRBJ1-1 | once | TRBV5-1 | TGCGCCAGCAGCCTCTGGTCGGTGAACACTGAAGCTTTCTTT | CASSLWSVNTEAFF
TRBD1 | TRBJ1-1 | - | TRBV10-1 | TGCGCCAGCAGTGGTCCTGGGACAGGGGACACTGAAGCTTTCTTT | CASSGPGTGDTEAFF
- | TRBJ1-2 | - | TRBV12-3/TRBV12-4 | TGTGCCAGCAGTTTTGGCCGTAACTATGGCTACACCTTC | CASSFGRNYGYTF
- | TRBJ2-4 | few | TRBV18 | TGTGCCAGCTCACCAGAGGCTGAATCGTTTCAGTACTTC | CASSPEAESFQYF
TRBD1 | TRBJ2-5 | - | TRBV7-9 | TGTGCCAGCACTCGACCCCGGGACAGGGTACCGGAGACCCAGTACTTC | CASTRPRDRVPETQYF
TRBD1 | TRBJ2-7 | - | TRBV6-2/TRBV6-3 | TGTGCCAGCAGCACGACAGGGTTCGAGCAGTACTTC | CASSTTGFEQYF
- | TRBJ1-5 | - | TRBV6-2/TRBV6-3 | TGTGCCAGCAGTTACGGGGCGCCTCAGCCCCAGCATTTT | CASSYGAPQPQHF
TRBD2 | TRBJ2-3 | - | TRBV11-2 | TGTGCCAGCAGCTTAGAACTAGCGGGGGGGAAGTTCACAGATACGCAGTATTTT | CASSLELAGGKFTDTQYF